Below are 15 T cell receptor beta chains sequenced from a single sample in a study of cytomegalovirus exposure and HLA in healthy donors. A multiplex PCR was run with 60 Vbeta primers and 13 Jbeta primers. Profiled with immunoSEQ multiplex PCR; TCRdb holds only in-frame clones, not every one. This sample has about 120,000 clones, with around four fifths found just once. The sample taken for sequencing was PBMCs. These receptors were obtained from a woman aged 40-49 years in good health and CMV-seronegative.

Notes on this clone: A much larger clonotype is one base distant, so this may be a read error. The rearrangement uses TRBV7-9 and TRBJ2-5; 7 bases map to TRBD1. V lost 3 bases to trimming and J lost 1 base; unmatched junction nucleotides: 2. CDR3 length equals 14 residues. Germline CDR1 reads SEHNR; CDR2 reads FQNEAQ (reference sequence). The DNA for the CDR3 is TGTGCCAGCAGCTTCGACAGGGTCCAAGAGACCCAGTACTTC. Translating gives CASSFDRVQETQYF.

The chain employs TRBV14 and TRBJ1-2, with TRBD1 matching over 7 bases. J lost 4 bases, V lost 6 bases, and 8 bases had no gene match. The CDR3 sequence is 14 residues long. Germline assignment: CDR1 SGHDN and CDR2 FVKESK. The CDR3 reads CASSPIEGAYGYTF. CDR3 nucleotide sequence: TGTGCCAGCAGTCCGATTGAGGGGGCCTATGGCTACACCTTC.

The chain links TRBV28 to TRBJ2-3, with D possibly matching TRBD1 (6 bases). The V end lost 3 bases, the J end lost 5 bases, and 15 bases lay between the germline ends. Germline V gives CDR1 MDHEN, CDR2 SYDVKM. The CDR3 runs 15 residues. For the CDR3, the DNA is TGTGCCAGCAGTTTCAGGGGCGCCCGCAAAGATACGCAGTATTTT. Translation gives CASSFRGARKDTQYF.

Of note for this clone: A junction end diverges from the germline sequence, so it may reflect a read error. The rearrangement uses TRBV25-1 and TRBJ1-2; D is unresolved. The V gene's germline CDR1 is MGHDK and CDR2 SYGVNS. CDR3 length: 12 amino acids. The CDR3 here is CASSESLAGYTF. CDR3 nucleotide sequence: TGTGCCAGCAGCGAATCCTTGGCCGGCTACACCTTC.

This chain links TRBV12-5 with TRBJ2-7, with TRBD2 as a possible D gene (5 bases). This CDR3 region has 14 residues. Germline CDR1 is LGHNT and CDR2 is FRNRAP. Trimming left V 0 bases short and J 4 bases short, with 10 bases between. The DNA of the CDR3 is TGTGCTAGTGGTTTGGTTGTGAGGGAATACGAGCAGTACTTC. Amino acids: CASGLVVREYEQYF.

The J gene is TRBJ2-7, the V gene TRBV18; unclear D gene. Germline lookup yields CDR1 KGHSH and CDR2 LQKENI. There are 15 residues in the CDR3. The germline V and J ends were trimmed by 3 bases and 1 base, with 13 bases remaining between them. The DNA of the CDR3 is TGTGCCAGCTCACCGTCGGTCTACCTATCCTACGAGCAGTACTTC. Translation gives CASSPSVYLSYEQYF.

J is TRBJ2-1 and V is TRBV10-3; 9 nucleotides match TRBD1. J lost 7 bases, V lost 7 bases, and 14 bases had no gene match. CDR3 length equals 16 residues. CDR1 and CDR2 (germline): ENHRY, SYGVKD. This chain's CDR3 is CAITPGQGRMGNEQFF. The CDR3 DNA reads as TGTGCCATCACCCCGGGACAGGGCCGAATGGGTAATGAGCAGTTCTTC.

The V call is TRBV7-8, the J call TRBJ1-5; TRBD1 agrees at 8 bases. The CDR3 has 16 amino acids. V gave up 5 bases and J gave up 0 bases; unmatched junction bases: 6. CDR1 and CDR2 (germline): SGHVS, FQNEAQ. The CDR3 reads CASSVLTGASNQPQHF. The CDR3 DNA follows: TGTGCCAGCAGCGTCCTGACAGGGGCTAGCAATCAGCCCCAGCATTTT.

The chain combines TRBV4-2 with TRBJ2-1; 9 bases are a match to TRBD2. The V gene end was trimmed by 4 bases and the J gene end by 7 bases; junction bases not matched to a gene: 11. CDR1 is LGHNA, CDR2 YNFKEQ, per germline. The CDR3 is 16 amino acids. The DNA for the CDR3 is TGTGCCAGCAGCCTGCAGGGGACTAGCCTTTTAAATGAGCAGTTCTTC. Its protein is CASSLQGTSLLNEQFF.

The gene calls are TRBV6-5 and TRBJ1-4; 7 bases are shared with TRBD1. The CDR3 spans 13 residues. Trimming took 6 bases from V and 7 from J; bases not matched to a gene: 5. Germline-derived CDR1 and CDR2 are MNHEY and SVGAGI. Here the CDR3 reads CASSRDSTEKLFF. DNA for the CDR3: TGTGCCAGCAGCCGGGACAGTACTGAAAAACTGTTTTTT.

In its sample, this clone was seen a few times. The chain combines TRBV2 with TRBJ2-2, with 8 nucleotides matching TRBD1. Germline V gives CDR1 SNHLY, CDR2 FYNNEI. The CDR3 runs to 14 residues. The V and J ends lost 5 bases and 8 bases, in that order; junction bases with no gene match: 7. Written as DNA, the CDR3 is TGTGCCAGCAGTCCAACAGGGGGGAAAGGGGAGCTGTTTTTT. Translation: CASSPTGGKGELFF.

This clone was counted a single time. This chain connects TRBV5-4 to TRBJ2-3; TRBD1 might be the D (6 bases). Germline V CDR1 and CDR2: SGHNT, YYREEE (reference sequence). V shed 0 bases and J shed 3 bases, with 11 bases lying between them. The CDR3 spans 15 residues. CDR3 protein: CASSLGQVGTDTQYF. CDR3 coding DNA: TGTGCCAGCAGCTTGGGACAGGTGGGGACAGATACGCAGTATTTT.

The rearrangement links TRBV25-1 to TRBJ2-1, with TRBD2 as a possible D gene (6 bases). CDR1 MGHDK and CDR2 SYGVNS come from the germline V gene. The CDR3 is 15 amino acids. V gave up 3 bases and J gave up 4 bases, with 13 bases separating them. The CDR3 DNA reads as TGTGCCAGCAGTGACCCCATGGGGGGTTACAATGAGCAGTTCTTC. Amino acids: CASSDPMGGYNEQFF. Complete variable domain (other parts from reference TRBV25-1 and TRBJ2-1): EADIYQTPRYLVIGTGKKITLECSQTMGHDKMYWYQQDPGMELHLIHYSYGVNSTEKGDLSSESTVSRIRTEHFPLTLESARPSHTSQYLCASSDPMGGYNEQFFGPGTRLTVL.

Relative to its sample, this clone is medium-sized. The chain employs TRBV7-9 and TRBJ2-1; TRBD2 matches at 8 bases. The CDR3 contains 14 residues. Trimming took 5 bases from V and 8 from J; bases not matched to a gene: 8. Germline V gene sequence: CDR1 SEHNR, CDR2 FQNEAQ (reference sequence). CDR3 bases: TGTGCCAGCAGCCCAGGGGCGGGGGGACATGAGCAGTTCTTC. Translating gives CASSPGAGGHEQFF.

The chain employs TRBV7-9 and TRBJ2-7; D perhaps matches TRBD2 (5 bases). This CDR3 contains 15 residues. V was shortened by 10 bases and J by 3 bases, with 22 bases between the two germline ends. Germline CDR1 SEHNR, CDR2 FQNEAQ (reference sequence). The CDR3 sequence: CATAPPSARDYEQYF. CDR3 bases: TGTGCCACCGCTCCCCCAAGCGCTCGGGACTACGAGCAGTACTTC.